A single sample is the source of the 25 T cell receptor beta chains below, sequenced in a study of blood T cell repertoires in COVID-19. This table comes from immunoSEQ multiplex PCR, and its TCRdb copy is limited to in-frame clones, with some not included. The data hold over 200,000 clones, with about four fifths observed a single time. The sample consisted of peripheral blood. Receptors originate from a woman aged 50 to 60 with active or convalescent COVID-19.

The rearrangement uses TRBV12-3 or TRBV12-4 and TRBJ1-1, with D possibly TRBD1 on 6 matching bases. The V end was cut by 7 bases, the J end by 6 bases, with 12 bases between. CDR3 length equals 12 residues. The CDR3 spells CASNLQGPEAFF. CDR3 coding DNA: TGTGCCAGCAACTTACAGGGACCTGAAGCTTTCTTT.

This clone was recorded once. The chain employs TRBV4-1 and TRBJ2-1; possibly TRBD2 for D (7 bases). The length of the CDR3 is 17 residues. V was shortened by 0 bases and J by 1 base, with 13 bases between the two germline ends. CDR1 is MGHRA and CDR2 is YSYEKL in the germline V gene. CDR3 protein: CASSQDTAGASYNEQFF. The CDR3 coding sequence is TGCGCCAGCAGCCAAGATACTGCGGGGGCATCCTACAATGAGCAGTTCTTC.

This clone was seen a single time. The CDR3 loop reads CASSEWQGATNEKLFF. The CDR3 DNA follows: TGCGCCAGCAGTGAGTGGCAGGGGGCAACTAATGAAAAACTGTTTTTT. This chain connects TRBV10-2 to TRBJ1-4; 7 bases line up with TRBD1. The germline gives CDR1 WSHSY, CDR2 SAAADI. V lost 1 base, J lost 0 bases, and 2 bases stayed unmatched. This CDR3 has 16 residues.

Only a few counts were recorded for this clone. The CDR3 DNA sequence: TGTGCCAGCTCACCGATTCAAAGGACAGGGGGCTCTGGAAACACCATATATTTT. Translated: CASSPIQRTGGSGNTIYF. The chain links TRBV18 to TRBJ1-3; 10 nucleotides align to TRBD1. Germline V lookup: CDR1 KGHSH, CDR2 LQKENI. The V segment lost 3 bases and the J segment 0 bases; nucleotides outside the gene matches: 8. The CDR3 sequence is 18 residues long.

The chain carries TRBV5-1 and TRBJ2-1; perhaps TRBD2 as D (6 bases). The CDR3 runs 15 residues. Trimming took off 0 bases at V and 0 bases at J, with 7 bases between the two ends. Germline CDR1 is SGHRS and CDR2 is YFSETQ. Here the CDR3 DNA reads TGCGCCAGCAGCTTGGGGGGAGGCTCCTACAATGAGCAGTTCTTC. This sequence encodes CASSLGGGSYNEQFF.

The chain is built from TRBV24-1 and TRBJ2-1, with 9 positions matching TRBD1. CDR3 length: 15 residues. Trimming at V came to 5 bases and at J to 14 bases, leaving 15 bases not matched to a gene. Per the germline V gene, CDR1 is KGHDR and CDR2 is SFDVKD. In DNA form, the CDR3 reads TGTGCCACCAGTGGCCATCACAAGGGAGGGACAGGGAAGTTCTTC. It specifies CATSGHHKGGTGKFF.

The rearrangement joins TRBV28 to TRBJ1-2, with 9 bases that match TRBD1. The germline CDR1 and CDR2 sequences are MDHEN and SYDVKM. The CDR3 spans 17 residues. After removal of 5 bases from V and 7 bases from J, the junction contained 17 bases not matched to a gene. CDR3 DNA: TGTGCCAGCAGTGCTCCGGGACAGGGAATAAGGAGTAGTGGCTACACCTTC. Its protein product is CASSAPGQGIRSSGYTF.

This clone appeared a few times. The chain combines TRBV12-3 or TRBV12-4 with TRBJ1-1; a weak D match, TRBD1 (5 bases). This CDR3 spans 13 amino acids. The germline V and J ends were trimmed by 4 bases and 4 bases, with 10 bases remaining between them. CDR3 coding DNA: TGTGCCAGCAGTTCACAGGATGCCACTGAAGCTTTCTTT. Translating it yields CASSSQDATEAFF.

V usage is TRBV2 and J usage is TRBJ1-1; D unresolved. Germline loops: CDR1 SNHLY, CDR2 FYNNEI. V was trimmed by 7 bases and J by 3 bases, leaving 12 bases between them. The length of the CDR3 is 13 residues. CDR3: CASIRLRDTEAFF. CDR3 sequence (DNA): TGTGCCAGCATACGATTGCGGGACACTGAAGCTTTCTTT.

This chain joins TRBV5-1 and TRBJ2-2, with D possibly TRBD2 on 6 matching bases. The CDR3 has 13 amino acids. The V end was cut by 5 bases, the J end by 5 bases, with 10 bases between. The germline CDR1 and CDR2 sequences are SGHRS and YFSETQ. The CDR3 coding sequence is TGCGCCAGCAGAACGGGAGAAACCGGGGAGCTGTTTTTT. Its translation: CASRTGETGELFF.

The rearrangement links TRBV3-1 (or the pseudogene TRBV3-2) to TRBJ2-7; the D gene is possibly TRBD1 (6 bases). From germline, CDR1 is LGHDT and CDR2 YNNKEL (reference sequence). This CDR3 comprises 12 residues. Trimming stripped 4 bases from V and 3 bases from J, with 7 bases between. The DNA of the CDR3 is TGTGCCAGCAGCCCGACAGGCTACGAGCAGTACTTC. Translation gives CASSPTGYEQYF.

The chain recombines TRBV6-5 with TRBJ1-1, with no clear D. Trimming cost V 3 bases and J 2 bases, with 7 bases left between them. The germline CDR1 and CDR2 sequences are MNHEY and SVGAGI. The CDR3 totals 13 residues. Here the CDR3 reads CASSYLPNTEAFF. The DNA for the CDR3 is TGTGCCAGCAGTTATCTCCCTAACACTGAAGCTTTCTTT.

This sequence joins TRBV5-1 and TRBJ2-1; 8 bases agree with TRBD2. Germline V gene sequence: CDR1 SGHRS, CDR2 YFSETQ. V lost 0 bases and J lost 9; bases outside the gene matches: 8. This CDR3 comprises 15 residues. The DNA of the CDR3 is TGCGCCAGCAGCTTGGGTCTCCTGGCGGGAGGTGAGCAGTTCTTC. Amino acids: CASSLGLLAGGEQFF.

Here the CDR3 DNA reads TGCGCCAGCAGCTGGGGGACTAGATGGCGGGGCACAGATACGCAGTATTTT. It translates to CASSWGTRWRGTDTQYF. The J gene is TRBJ2-3, the V gene TRBV5-1, with 8 bases lining up with TRBD2. The CDR3 extends over 17 amino acids. Looked up from germline, CDR1 is SGHRS and CDR2 is YFSETQ. V was clipped by 3 bases and J by 1 base; unmatched bases: 10.

The chain uses TRBV7-3 and TRBJ2-3, with a tentative D call TRBD2 (5 bases). V lost 1 base, J lost 1 base, and 9 bases lay in between. The V gene's germline CDR1 is SGHTA and CDR2 FQGTGA. The CDR3 has 15 residues. The CDR3 is CASSLMGVGTDTQYF. CDR3 in DNA: TGTGCCAGCAGCTTAATGGGAGTCGGCACAGATACGCAGTATTTT.

This chain links TRBV19 with TRBJ2-1; 9 bases agree with TRBD2. The V gene's germline CDR1 is LNHDA and CDR2 SQIVND (reference sequence). Germline trimming cut 6 bases from V and 7 bases from J; bases unmatched to any gene: 16. The CDR3 sequence is 17 residues long. The chain's CDR3 is CASRPPFLAGPENEQFF. For the CDR3, the DNA is TGTGCCAGTAGGCCTCCTTTCCTAGCGGGGCCAGAGAATGAGCAGTTCTTC.

This clone appeared a few times. The chain couples TRBV2 to TRBJ1-3; D not resolved. The germline gives CDR1 SNHLY, CDR2 FYNNEI. The germline V and J ends were trimmed by 1 base and 4 bases, with 11 bases remaining between them. This CDR3 comprises 15 residues. This CDR3 is CASSEVGLTGNTIYF. The CDR3 DNA follows: TGTGCCAGCAGTGAAGTGGGCCTCACGGGAAACACCATATATTTT.

The chain uses TRBV12-5 and TRBJ2-1, with TRBD1 matching 9 bases. The V segment lost 5 bases and the J segment 8 bases; nucleotides outside the gene matches: 13. Germline V gene lookup returns CDR1 LGHNT and CDR2 FRNRAP. The CDR3 has 16 amino acids. CDR3 DNA: TGTGCTAGTGGTCCCTCGGACAGGGGTAATATCCATGAGCAGTTCTTC. This sequence encodes CASGPSDRGNIHEQFF.

The table lists this clone with a count of one. This sequence joins TRBV5-1 and TRBJ2-7, with D unclear. The germline V gene has CDR1 SGHRS and CDR2 YFSETQ. Trimming left V 4 bases short and J 7 bases short, with 18 bases between. This CDR3 contains 14 residues. The CDR3 is CASSRVNQRDEQYF. CDR3 coding DNA: TGCGCCAGCAGCCGGGTGAACCAGAGAGATGAGCAGTACTTC.

The V gene is TRBV5-1, the J gene TRBJ2-7, with 10 positions matching TRBD2. CDR1 and CDR2 (germline): SGHRS, YFSETQ. With V trimmed by 5 bases and J by 5 bases, 10 bases remained unmatched. This CDR3 has 15 amino acids. Here the CDR3 reads CASRLAGKALDEQYF. The CDR3 DNA reads TGCGCCAGCAGACTAGCGGGAAAAGCTCTGGACGAGCAGTACTTC.

The CDR3 DNA is TGCAGCGTTGTCGGGGGTAGCAATCAGCCCCAGCATTTT. Residues: CSVVGGSNQPQHF. The chain joins TRBV29-1 to TRBJ1-5, with D perhaps matching TRBD1 (5 bases). The V gene lost 4 bases and the J gene lost 0 bases, with 7 bases spanning the gap. Germline values: CDR1 SQVTM, CDR2 ANQGSEA. This CDR3 spans 13 amino acids.

This chain connects TRBV7-9 to TRBJ2-5; TRBD1 aligns across 7 bases. V lost 1 base, J lost 5 bases, and 13 bases stayed unmatched. Germline CDR1 reads SEHNR; CDR2 reads FQNEAQ (reference sequence). CDR3 length: 17 residues. The CDR3 DNA is TGTGCCAGCAGCTTAGGACTCCGGGACAGAGATTGGGAGACCCAGTACTTC. It yields the protein CASSLGLRDRDWETQYF.

The chain couples TRBV6-5 to TRBJ2-1; 11 bases match TRBD2. V shed 2 bases and J 10 bases; nucleotides not matched to a gene: 4. The CDR3 covers 14 residues. Germline loops: CDR1 MNHEY, CDR2 SVGAGI. CDR3 in amino acids: CASSYGRTSGEQFF. CDR3 sequence (DNA): TGTGCCAGCAGTTACGGCCGGACTAGCGGGGAGCAGTTCTTC.

The rearrangement links TRBV28 to TRBJ2-1; D perhaps matches TRBD2 (5 bases). Trimming stripped 7 bases from V and 7 bases from J, with 14 bases between. Germline CDR1 reads MDHEN; CDR2 reads SYDVKM. This CDR3 contains 13 residues. CDR3 residues: CASKFTAANEQFF. The CDR3 DNA follows: TGTGCCAGCAAATTTACAGCGGCGAATGAGCAGTTCTTC. The variable domain in full, completed from reference TRBV28 and TRBJ2-1, reads DVKVTQSSRYLVKRTGEKVFLECVQDMDHENMFWYRQDPGLGLRLIYFSYDVKMKEKGDIPEGYSVSREKKERFSLILESASTNQTSMYLCASKFTAANEQFFGPGTRLTVL.

The chain employs TRBV19 and TRBJ1-4, with D perhaps matching TRBD1 (6 bases). Germline loops: CDR1 LNHDA, CDR2 SQIVND (reference sequence). The CDR3 runs to 15 residues. V lost 5 bases to trimming and J lost 8 bases, with 18 bases between them. The CDR3 here is CASSPDPGVREKLFF. The CDR3 nucleotides read TGTGCCAGTAGTCCGGACCCAGGGGTTCGGGAAAAACTGTTTTTT.